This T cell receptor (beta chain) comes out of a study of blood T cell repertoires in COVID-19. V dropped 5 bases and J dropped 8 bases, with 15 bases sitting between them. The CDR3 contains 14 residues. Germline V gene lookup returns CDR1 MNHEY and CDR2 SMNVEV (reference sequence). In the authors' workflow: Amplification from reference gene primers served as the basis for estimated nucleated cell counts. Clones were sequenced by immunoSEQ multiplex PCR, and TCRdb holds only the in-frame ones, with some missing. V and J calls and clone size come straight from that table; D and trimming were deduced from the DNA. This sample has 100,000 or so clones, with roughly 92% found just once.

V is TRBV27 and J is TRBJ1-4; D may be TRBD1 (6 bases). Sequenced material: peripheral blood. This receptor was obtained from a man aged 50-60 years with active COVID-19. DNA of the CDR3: TGTGCCAGCAGTCCCATGACGAGGGGGGAAAAACTGTTTTTT. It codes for CASSPMTRGEKLFF.